Listed below are T cell receptor beta chains from one sample, sequenced in a study of yellow fever vaccine responses in identical twins. Each CDR3 protein gets one entry after TCRdb re-called the RT-PCR reads with MiXCR. The sample contains about 2,400 distinct CDR3 sequences, roughly 82% of which appear only once. Sequencing was performed on T cells from blood (PBMCs), unsorted or a sorted subset (not recorded which), taken before or after yellow fever vaccination (not recorded which). The receptors shown here come from a woman under 30 who received the yellow fever vaccine. The CDR3 runs from the conserved cysteine through the conserved F or W. D genes are given only for firm matches. The listing skips clone size in some rows; elsewhere it reads once, few, many or a size class.

cdr3_aa	cdr3_nt	clone_size	v_call	d_call	j_call
CSVETSGNTIYF	TGCAGCGTTGAAACCTCTGGAAACACCATATATTTT	NA	TRBV29-1	NA	TRBJ1-3
CASRNRDRGREQFF	TGTGCCAGCAGAAACCGGGACAGGGGACGTGAGCAGTTCTTC	NA	TRBV13	TRBD1	TRBJ2-1
CASSQVGDQETQYF	TGTGCCAGCAGCCAGGTGGGCGACCAAGAGACCCAGTACTTC	NA	TRBV13	NA	TRBJ2-5
CASSQDRTGWSEAFF	TGCGCCAGCAGCCAAGATCGAACAGGGTGGTCTGAAGCTTTCTTT	few	TRBV4-1	NA	TRBJ1-1
CASSPDLYEQYF	TGTGCCAGTAGTCCGGACCTCTACGAGCAGTACTTC	NA	TRBV19	NA	TRBJ2-7
CAWSVLENTEAFF	TGTGCCTGGAGTGTATTGGAGAACACTGAAGCTTTCTTT	NA	TRBV30	NA	TRBJ1-1
CASSSILDSYEQYF	TGTGCCAGCAGCTCCATCCTAGACAGCTACGAGCAGTACTTC	NA	TRBV11-1	NA	TRBJ2-7
CASSLVEGLGETQYF	TGTGCCAGCAGTTTAGTTGAGGGACTAGGGGAGACCCAGTACTTC	few	TRBV28	TRBD2	TRBJ2-5
CASSPGDQPQHF	TGTGCCAGCAGCCCGGGAGATCAGCCCCAGCATTTT	large	TRBV7-9	NA	TRBJ1-5
CSARDRAASTDTQYF	TGCAGTGCTAGAGATCGAGCGGCTAGCACAGATACGCAGTATTTT	NA	TRBV20-1	NA	TRBJ2-3
CASSLEGEKLFF	TGTGCCAGCAGCCTGGAGGGGGAAAAACTGTTTTTT	NA	TRBV11-1	NA	TRBJ1-4
CASSPTTGRDEQFF	TGTGCCAGCAGCCCGACAACAGGGCGGGATGAGCAGTTCTTC	NA	TRBV4-2	NA	TRBJ2-1
CAIRASAYEQYF	TGTGCCATCAGGGCGAGCGCCTACGAGCAGTACTTC	NA	TRBV10-3	NA	TRBJ2-7
CASSQVRGLAGYTF	TGCGCCAGCAGCCAAGTGAGGGGACTAGCTGGCTACACCTTC	NA	TRBV4-1	NA	TRBJ1-2
CSARDGTTDFEQFF	TGCAGTGCTAGAGATGGGACTACCGATTTTGAGCAGTTCTTC	NA	TRBV20-1	TRBD2	TRBJ2-1
CASSHGSGANVLTF	TGCGCCAGCAGCCATGGCTCTGGGGCCAACGTCCTGACTTTC	large	TRBV4-1	NA	TRBJ2-6
CASSFYSDTEAFF	TGTGCCAGCAGCTTCTACAGTGACACTGAAGCTTTCTTT	NA	TRBV11-2	NA	TRBJ1-1
CASSLMSNEQFF	TGTGCCAGCAGTCTCATGAGTAATGAGCAGTTCTTC	NA	TRBV28	NA	TRBJ2-1
CASGRSLLSGNTIYF	TGTGCCAGCGGACGATCCTTACTCTCTGGAAACACCATATATTTT	NA	TRBV25-1	NA	TRBJ1-3
CASSKQVWGSSYNEQFF	TGTGCCAGTAGTAAACAGGTTTGGGGATCCTCCTACAATGAGCAGTTCTTC	NA	TRBV19	NA	TRBJ2-1
CASSQDFSTGSYNEQFF	TGCGCCAGCAGCCAAGATTTCTCAACGGGCTCCTACAATGAGCAGTTCTTC	NA	TRBV4-1	NA	TRBJ2-1
CASSLGAGTEAFF	TGTGCCAGCAGCTTGGGGGCGGGCACTGAAGCTTTCTTT	NA	TRBV5-5	NA	TRBJ1-1
CASSQGPLTDTQYF	TGCGCCAGCAGCCAAGGGCCCCTCACAGATACGCAGTATTTT	NA	TRBV4-1	NA	TRBJ2-3
CASRSLGQGAFNEQFF	TGTGCCAGCAGATCACTTGGACAGGGGGCGTTCAATGAGCAGTTCTTC	NA	TRBV11-2	TRBD1	TRBJ2-1
CASSLPDMGEFF	TGCGCCAGCAGCTTACCGGACATGGGGGAGTTCTTC	NA	TRBV5-1	NA	TRBJ2-1